This T cell receptor beta chain was sequenced during a study of blood T cell repertoires in COVID-19 (dated by TCRdb to 2019 to 2021). With regard to the full study: Samples from collaborators originated in the United States, Italy and Spain and spanned both the acute and convalescent phases of COVID-19. The prospective study material was composed of cDNA or gDNA derived from T cells, B-cell-depleted T cells, or PBMCs. Deeply sampled blood TCRbeta repertoires from subjects exposed to, actively infected with, or recovered from COVID-19 were included in the dataset. The repertoires were released in a freely available public database meant as a resource for research on the immune response to SARS-CoV-2. Samples were obtained from the ongoing ImmuneRACE study (first 160 participants) and from about 1,300 subjects provided by 6 global collaborators. Sample metadata almost always included a de-identified subject ID, COVID-19 status, age in years and sex. HLA class I and class II types, where available, came from metadata supplied by the sample provider rather than from assay-based typing.

The research as a whole found: The amount of clinical and demographic metadata varied by source and participant and was provided uncurated.

Reading from cysteine to phenylalanine, the CDR3 counts 15 amino acids. This entry keeps only the CDR3 DNA: 45 bases, framed from base 1. The junction shows trimming of 2 bases on V and 2 bases on J, plus 7 bases between the germline ends. The germline V gene (reference sequence) supplies CDR1 SEHNR and CDR2 FQNEAQ. As concerns this clone: The antigen this receptor binds is unknown. No clone much larger than this one lies a single base away; base qualities are absent.

TCRbeta CDR3 regions were amplified from genomic DNA using the immunoSEQ Assay, a bias-controlled multiplex PCR. On the study's bioinformatics: The number of nucleated cells in each sample was estimated by amplification of reference gene primers within the assay. To quantify the absolute abundance of each unique TCRbeta CDR3 rearrangement, sequence reads were collapsed and filtered. Productive Simpson clonality was computed per sample as the square root of Simpson's diversity index over productive rearrangements. In its TCRdb copy, this immuneACCESS table keeps in-frame sequences only and misses some clones. Where compared with another copy, unresolved V genes explain less than half of these, and the others have no known cause. V and J calls and clone size are copied from that table; D and trimming were computed from the DNA. The sample has fewer than 60,000 clones on record, 84% of them singletons. The ten most abundant clones make up 6.5% to 8% of the sample.

Each collaborating institution followed its own protocols to collect whole blood in K2EDTA tubes. For TCRbeta analysis, collaborators shipped samples in one of three forms: frozen whole blood, isolated PBMCs, or DNA extracted from either of those sample types. Here the chain combines TRBV7-9 and TRBJ2-6; a tentative D match to TRBD1 spans 5 bases. This TCR was sampled from a human donor in a cohort sampled during active COVID-19. The sequencing sample was made of peripheral blood. The DNA sequence is as follows: TGTGCCAGCAGCTTAAGGGGTACTGGGGCCAACGTCCTGACTTTC. This yields the protein CASSLRGTGANVLTF.